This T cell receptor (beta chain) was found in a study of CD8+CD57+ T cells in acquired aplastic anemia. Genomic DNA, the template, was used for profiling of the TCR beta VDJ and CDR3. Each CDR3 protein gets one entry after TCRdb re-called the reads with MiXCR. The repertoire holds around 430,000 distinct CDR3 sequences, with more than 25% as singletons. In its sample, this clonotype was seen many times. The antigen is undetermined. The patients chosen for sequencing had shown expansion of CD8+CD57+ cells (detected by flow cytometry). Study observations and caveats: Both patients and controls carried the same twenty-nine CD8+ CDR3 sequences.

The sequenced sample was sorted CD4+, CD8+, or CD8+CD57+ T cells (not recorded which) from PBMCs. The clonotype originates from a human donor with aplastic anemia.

For the CDR3, the DNA is TGTGCCAGCAGCAAAGCGGGAGGGACTACAGATACGCAGTATTTT. Protein product: CASSKAGGTTDTQYF. The chain uses TRBV2 and TRBJ2-3, with 10 bases matching TRBD2. Per the germline V gene, CDR1 is SNHLY and CDR2 is FYNNEI. The CDR3 extends over 15 amino acids. J was trimmed by 3 bases and V by 6 bases; bases with no gene match: 6.